Included here is one T cell receptor beta chain sequence, with context. The antigen is unknown. The PCR had 60 Vbeta and 13 Jbeta primers. Measured with immunoSEQ multiplex PCR; TCRdb has only the in-frame clones, and not every one. The sample has some 190,000 clones, 80% to 90% seen once. The data belong to a study of cytomegalovirus exposure and HLA in healthy donors. Study-level results: Most TCR sequences showed up rarely, but some public TCRs showed up in many donors. At a 0.05 false discovery rate, a later analysis found 18,000 or so TCR beta sequences to be associated with HLA alleles.

The V and J ends lost 2 bases and 2 bases respectively, with 8 bases between them. This CDR3 is built from 13 residues. Germline loops: CDR1 SGHKS, CDR2 YYEKEE (reference sequence). This chain uses TRBV5-5 with TRBJ2-7; D is unresolved. Sequencing was carried out using PBMCs. The source is a woman in her twenties or thirties in good health and CMV-seronegative. As DNA, the CDR3 is TGTGCCAGCAGCTTAACAGATCCCTACGAGCAGTACTTC. Translation: CASSLTDPYEQYF.